Presented here are 23 T cell receptor beta chains from one specimen sequenced in a study of PD-L1 blockade in urothelial cancer. The time point was: peripheral blood 6 weeks after treatment start. This table comes from immunoSEQ multiplex PCR, and its TCRdb copy is limited to in-frame clones, with some not included. Found here are around 110,000 clones, approximately 90% of them singletons; the top ten hold 3% to 4.5%. The sample was PBMCs, taken around atezolizumab (anti-PD-L1) treatment. These receptors were obtained from a man between 60 and 75 years old with urothelial cancer.

The V call is TRBV4-1, the J call TRBJ2-5, with 8 positions matching TRBD1. The V and J ends lost 4 bases and 4 bases, in that order; junction bases with no gene match: 8. The CDR3 has 15 residues. CDR1 and CDR2 (germline): MGHRA, YSYEKL. This CDR3 is CASSPQDRARETQYF. The CDR3 coding sequence is TGCGCCAGCAGCCCCCAGGACAGGGCGCGAGAGACCCAGTACTTC.

This chain joins TRBV7-9 and TRBJ1-2; 9 positions match TRBD1. Germline V gene lookup returns CDR1 SEHNR and CDR2 FQNEAQ (reference sequence). V shed 3 bases and J 2 bases; nucleotides not matched to a gene: 4. The CDR3 contains 15 residues. CDR3 sequence reads: CASSLAGQGNYGYTF. DNA for the CDR3: TGTGCCAGCAGCTTGGCGGGACAGGGAAACTATGGCTACACCTTC.

The chain uses TRBV19 and TRBJ2-4, with TRBD2 matching 7 bases. This CDR3 is built from 18 residues. The germline gives CDR1 LNHDA, CDR2 SQIVND (reference sequence). The V and J ends lost 10 bases and 0 bases, in that order; junction bases with no gene match: 18. The chain's CDR3 is CAITERGAGERAKNIQYF. The CDR3 DNA follows: TGTGCCATAACTGAGAGAGGTGCGGGAGAGAGAGCCAAAAACATTCAGTACTTC.

The chain uses TRBV27 and TRBJ1-2; maybe TRBD1 (6 bases). The germline V gene encodes CDR1 MNHEY and CDR2 SMNVEV (reference sequence). The V and J ends lost 1 base and 2 bases respectively, with 20 bases between them. This CDR3 contains 18 residues. CDR3 DNA: TGTGCCAGCAGTTTATTATCGGTTGCAGGGGCCCTGAACTATGGCTACACCTTC. It specifies CASSLLSVAGALNYGYTF.

The gene calls are TRBV5-1 and TRBJ2-3; 8 bases are shared with TRBD1. CDR1 is SGHRS and CDR2 is YFSETQ in the germline V gene. The CDR3 runs 14 residues. V was clipped by 4 bases and J by 6 bases; unmatched bases: 7. CDR3 in DNA: TGCGCCAGCAGCAAAACAGGGGGTTTGGATACGCAGTATTTT. It specifies CASSKTGGLDTQYF. Combining the CDR3 with reference TRBV5-1 and TRBJ2-3 gives the whole variable domain KAGVTQTPRYLIKTRGQQVTLSCSPISGHRSVSWYQQTPGQGLQFLFEYFSETQRNKGNFPGRFSGRQFSNSRSEMNVSTLELGDSALYLCASSKTGGLDTQYFGPGTRLTVL.

The CDR3 sequence: CASSVTPGGAGGYTF. The CDR3 nucleotides read TGTGCCAGCAGCGTAACCCCAGGGGGCGCAGGTGGCTACACCTTC. This chain uses TRBV9 with TRBJ1-2; 8 bases are a match to TRBD1. Germline lookup yields CDR1 SGDLS and CDR2 YYNGEE. The trim removed 1 base at V and 7 bases at J, leaving 9 bases unmatched. This CDR3 is built from 15 residues.

In its sample, this clone was seen once. V and J are TRBV5-1 and TRBJ2-1; 11 bases match TRBD2. V lost 2 bases to trimming and J lost 7 bases; unmatched junction nucleotides: 8. The CDR3 spans 16 residues. Per germline, CDR1 SGHRS and CDR2 YFSETQ. In nucleotides, the CDR3 is TGCGCCAGCAGCTTTAGACTAGCGGGGTCTGGGAATGAGCAGTTCTTC. Its translation is CASSFRLAGSGNEQFF.

V gene TRBV5-5 combines with J gene TRBJ2-2; 8 bases are shared with TRBD2. The CDR3 covers 15 residues. Trimming removed 6 bases from V and 4 bases from J; junction bases left unmatched: 8. The germline V gene encodes CDR1 SGHKS and CDR2 YYEKEE (reference sequence). The DNA of the CDR3 is TGTGCCAGCATCGACCTCCGGGGGGGCACCGGGGAGCTGTTTTTT. Amino acid sequence: CASIDLRGGTGELFF. Full variable domain (missing parts from reference TRBV5-5 and TRBJ2-2): DAGVTQSPTHLIKTRGQQVTLRCSPISGHKSVSWYQQVLGQGPQFIFQYYEKEERGRGNFPDRFSARQFPNYSSELNVNALLLGDSALYLCASIDLRGGTGELFFGEGSRLTVL.

The rearrangement uses TRBV20-1 and TRBJ2-3; D is ambiguous. The CDR3 is made up of 11 amino acids. Germline V gene data show CDR1 as DFQATT and CDR2 as SNEGSKA (reference sequence). Trimming took 7 bases from V and 4 from J, leaving 9 bases between them. In DNA form, the CDR3 reads TGCAGTGTGTCCCGGGCAGATACGCAGTATTTT. Translating gives CSVSRADTQYF.

The chain recombines TRBV7-2 with TRBJ2-7, with D possibly matching TRBD2 (5 bases). The CDR3 length is 14 residues. In germline, CDR1 is SGHTA, CDR2 FQGNSA. V lost 1 base and J 2 bases, leaving 9 bases between the germline ends. The CDR3 spells CASSLGGWTYEQYF. CDR3 DNA: TGTGCCAGCAGCTTAGGCGGGTGGACCTACGAGCAGTACTTC.

The chain uses TRBV19 and TRBJ2-7; D possibly corresponds to TRBD1 (6 bases). The CDR3 consists of 13 residues. Looked up from germline, CDR1 is LNHDA and CDR2 is SQIVND (reference sequence). The V gene lost 5 bases and the J gene lost 6 bases, with 14 bases spanning the gap. CDR3 loop: CASSLPQGTEQYF. CDR3 sequence (DNA): TGTGCCAGTAGTCTTCCACAGGGTACCGAGCAGTACTTC.

The chain uses TRBV2 and TRBJ2-1, with unresolved D. Germline loops: CDR1 SNHLY, CDR2 FYNNEI. The CDR3 consists of 14 residues. V lost 6 bases, J lost 1 base, and 10 bases lay in between. DNA for the CDR3: TGTGCCAGCAGCCCCGAGAAGTCCTACAATGAGCAGTTCTTC. It is translated as CASSPEKSYNEQFF.

V and J are TRBV29-1 and TRBJ2-5; no clear D. This CDR3 contains 11 residues. V was trimmed by 6 bases and J by 0 bases, leaving 5 bases between them. The germline V gene has CDR1 SQVTM and CDR2 ANQGSEA. The CDR3 DNA reads as TGCAGCGTCGTTTACCAAGAGACCCAGTACTTC. Translated: CSVVYQETQYF.

V and J are TRBV9 and TRBJ2-7; D possibly corresponds to TRBD2 (6 bases). Germline values: CDR1 SGDLS, CDR2 YYNGEE. V was trimmed by 6 bases and J by 3 bases, leaving 25 bases between them. The CDR3 contains 17 residues. For the CDR3, the DNA is TGTGCCAGCATTTCGGGACTCCGCGGGGACCTCCTCTACGAGCAGTACTTC. Its protein product is CASISGLRGDLLYEQYF.

The sample holds one count of this clone. The rearrangement joins TRBV11-2 to TRBJ1-1; no clear D gene. Germline-derived CDR1 and CDR2 are SGHAT and FQNNGV. The CDR3 is 13 amino acids. The germline V and J ends were trimmed by 5 bases and 4 bases, with 11 bases remaining between them. CDR3 nucleotide sequence: TGTGCCAGCAGCCCTAGTCCGGGCACTGAAGCTTTCTTT. It is translated as CASSPSPGTEAFF.

This chain joins TRBV28 and TRBJ2-1; 9 nucleotides agree with TRBD2. The ends lost 7 bases at V and 9 bases at J; junction bases unmatched: 7. Germline CDR1 reads MDHEN; CDR2 reads SYDVKM. This CDR3 spans 13 amino acids. The CDR3 DNA is TGTGCCAGCACCGCGGGAGGGCCAGTTGAGCAGTTCTTC. This sequence encodes CASTAGGPVEQFF. Together with reference TRBV28 and TRBJ2-1, the CDR3 gives the full variable domain: DVKVTQSSRYLVKRTGEKVFLECVQDMDHENMFWYRQDPGLGLRLIYFSYDVKMKEKGDIPEGYSVSREKKERFSLILESASTNQTSMYLCASTAGGPVEQFFGPGTRLTVL.

This clone was seen just once. V gene TRBV19 combines with J gene TRBJ1-5, with 7 positions matching TRBD1. CDR1 is LNHDA and CDR2 is SQIVND in the germline V gene (reference sequence). Germline trimming cut 2 bases from V and 8 bases from J; bases unmatched to any gene: 6. The CDR3 loop spans 14 amino acids. The CDR3 sequence: CASSISGGGKPQHF. The CDR3 region has the DNA TGTGCCAGTAGTATATCAGGGGGAGGTAAGCCCCAGCATTTT.

V gene TRBV4-3 combines with J gene TRBJ2-2; D perhaps matches TRBD1 (6 bases). Germline V gives CDR1 LGHNA, CDR2 YSLEER. V was clipped by 3 bases and J by 5 bases, with 10 bases between them. The CDR3 covers 14 residues. This CDR3 is CASSHGQRTGELFF. In DNA form, the CDR3 reads TGCGCCAGCAGCCACGGACAGCGGACCGGGGAGCTGTTTTTT.

The chain combines TRBV28 with TRBJ2-2, with TRBD1 matching 9 bases. CDR1 and CDR2 from the germline V gene are MDHEN and SYDVKM. The CDR3 length is 16 residues. Trimming cost V 8 bases and J 1 base; bases outside gene matches: 8. CDR3 sequence reads: CASRSPGQGNTGELFF. The CDR3 DNA follows: TGTGCCAGCCGGTCTCCGGGACAGGGGAACACCGGGGAGCTGTTTTTT.

The chain combines TRBV18 with TRBJ1-1, with D unresolved. The CDR3 is made up of 13 amino acids. Deletions cut 6 bases from V and 7 bases from J, with 15 bases between. Germline loops: CDR1 KGHSH, CDR2 LQKENI. The CDR3 DNA sequence: TGTGCCAGCTCCCTCAAGGGAGGGAGTGAAGCTTTCTTT. It yields the protein CASSLKGGSEAFF.

The CDR3 here is CASSSRAGLAADTQYF. CDR3 DNA: TGTGCCAGCAGCTCCCGCGCGGGACTAGCGGCAGATACGCAGTATTTT. The chain couples TRBV7-2 to TRBJ2-3, with 11 bases matching TRBD2. The CDR3 is made up of 16 amino acids. Germline CDR1 and CDR2: SGHTA and FQGNSA. V was clipped by 4 bases and J by 4 bases; unmatched bases: 7.

This CDR3 is CAWSSQGYQETQYF. CDR3 in DNA: TGTGCCTGGAGTTCTCAGGGTTACCAAGAGACCCAGTACTTC. The chain recombines TRBV30 with TRBJ2-5; D perhaps matches TRBD1 (5 bases). Germline loops: CDR1 GTSNPN, CDR2 SVGIG (reference sequence). V lost 2 bases and J 0 bases, leaving 10 bases between the germline ends. CDR3 length: 14 amino acids. The whole variable domain, filled in from reference TRBV30 and TRBJ2-5, reads SQTIHQWPATLVQPVGSPLSLECTVEGTSNPNLYWYRQAAGRGLQLLFYSVGIGQISSEVPQNLSASRPQDRQFILSSKKLLLSDSGFYLCAWSSQGYQETQYFGPGTRLLVL.

V and J are TRBV4-2 and TRBJ2-1; tentatively, D is TRBD2 (5 bases). This CDR3 region has 15 residues. The V end lost 1 base, the J end lost 4 bases, and 11 bases lay between the germline ends. Germline CDR1 is LGHNA and CDR2 is YNFKEQ. The CDR3 nucleotides are TGTGCCAGCAGCCAAGTTTGGTCGGGGTACAATGAGCAGTTCTTC. Encoded protein: CASSQVWSGYNEQFF.